This TCR beta chain was identified in a study of cytomegalovirus exposure and HLA in healthy donors. Turning to the study itself: T cells numbering about 180 million yielded 117 million unique TCR beta sequences in an earlier analysis.

Comment on this clone: Antigen specificity is unknown.

Amplification used 60 Vbeta primers and 13 Jbeta primers. Clones were read by immunoSEQ multiplex PCR, and TCRdb kept only the in-frame ones, dropping some. The sample lists approximately 150,000 clones, approximately 84% occurring once. Despite likely unrecorded immune exposures, the donors were nominally healthy at the time of sampling. CDR1 and CDR2 from the germline V gene are SGHRS and YFSETQ. V dropped 5 bases and J dropped 8; count of bases not matched to a gene: 6. The CDR3 is made up of 13 amino acids. Study-level points and caveats: Excluded: some indistinguishable V segments such as TRBV6-2 and TRBV6-3. Cytomegalovirus association was assigned to about 150 TCR beta chains.

This chain connects TRBV5-1 to TRBJ1-4, with 7 bases matching TRBD1. Input material: PBMCs. This receptor was taken from a woman younger than 30 in good health and CMV-seronegative. CDR3 sequence: CASRRGLQEKLFF. CDR3 nucleotide sequence: TGCGCCAGCAGAAGGGGGCTACAAGAAAAACTGTTTTTT.